These 27 T cell receptor beta chains were sequenced from one sample in a study of OX40 agonist ivuxolimab in advanced cancers. The library was generated by the immunoSEQ multiplex PCR assay. The immuneACCESS repertoire file appears here via TCRdb, limited to in-frame rearrangements. These files lack a portion of the clones; in checked studies, under half of the deficit traces to unresolved V genes, and the cause of the others is not known. The sample table contains approximately 99,000 clones; only one count was recorded for roughly 90% of them. The ten largest clones add up to roughly 5.5% of the sample. The starting material was CD4+ or CD8+ T cells sorted from blood, obtained in a trial of the OX40 agonist ivuxolimab. The receptor set was obtained from an adult with an advanced solid tumor such as melanoma, head and neck, liver or kidney cancer.

V gene TRBV14 combines with J gene TRBJ1-6; no reliable D call. V lost 1 base and J lost 15, with 10 bases in between. Germline V gene sequence: CDR1 SGHDN, CDR2 FVKESK. The CDR3 loop spans 12 amino acids. The CDR3 spells CASSQVRELLHF. The CDR3 nucleotides are TGTGCCAGCAGCCAAGTTAGGGAGCTCCTCCACTTT.

The rearrangement uses TRBV18 and TRBJ1-1; D is unclear. This CDR3 has 13 residues. V gave up 4 bases and J gave up 2 bases, with 8 bases separating them. Per the germline V gene, CDR1 is KGHSH and CDR2 is LQKENI. The CDR3 is CASSQSSNTEAFF. As DNA, the CDR3 is TGTGCCAGCTCACAGTCCAGCAACACTGAAGCTTTCTTT.

V and J are TRBV7-8 and TRBJ2-7; unclear D gene. Germline CDR1 reads SGHVS; CDR2 reads FQNEAQ. This CDR3 contains 11 residues. The V end was cut by 3 bases, the J end by 1 base, with 1 base between. CDR3 bases: TGTGCCAGCAGCTTTTCCTACGAGCAGTACTTC. Translated: CASSFSYEQYF.

This chain connects TRBV6-5 to TRBJ1-2; 9 bases match TRBD1. There are 15 residues in the CDR3. Germline V gene lookup returns CDR1 MNHEY and CDR2 SVGAGI. Unmatched junction bases numbered 9, after V lost 6 bases and J lost 4 bases. As DNA, the CDR3 is TGTGCCAGCAGCGCCACAGGGGGCGGGAGCTATGGCTACACCTTC. Encoded protein: CASSATGGGSYGYTF.

J is TRBJ1-1 and V is TRBV5-4, with D uncertain. The CDR3 is 13 amino acids. The V end was cut by 1 base, the J end by 2 bases, with 6 bases between. Germline V gene data show CDR1 as SGHNT and CDR2 as YYREEE (reference sequence). CDR3 amino acids: CASSLNPNTEAFF. The DNA of the CDR3 is TGTGCCAGCAGCTTGAATCCTAACACTGAAGCTTTCTTT.

The V gene is TRBV6-5, the J gene TRBJ1-1; possibly TRBD1 for D (5 bases). V dropped 0 bases and J dropped 5 bases, with 13 bases sitting between them. Per the germline V gene, CDR1 is MNHEY and CDR2 is SVGAGI. The CDR3 has 15 amino acids. The CDR3 DNA follows: TGTGCCAGCAGTTACTCGGGCAGGGAGGGAACTGAAGCTTTCTTT. Residues: CASSYSGREGTEAFF.

The CDR3: CASSEVGRQGAGYTF. CDR3 coding DNA: TGCGCCAGCAGTGAGGTCGGGAGACAGGGGGCGGGCTACACCTTC. The J gene is TRBJ1-2, the V gene TRBV10-2, with 10 bases lining up with TRBD1. The length of the CDR3 is 15 residues. V was pared by 2 bases and J by 8 bases, with 8 bases of the junction left unmatched. From germline, CDR1 is WSHSY and CDR2 SAAADI.

The chain couples TRBV7-3 to TRBJ2-7; D unclear. There are 14 residues in the CDR3. The V gene lost 2 bases and the J gene lost 1 base, with 9 bases spanning the gap. Looked up from germline, CDR1 is SGHTA and CDR2 is FQGTGA. Here the CDR3 DNA reads TGTGCCAGCAGCTTAGGCGTAGGGTCCTACGAGCAGTACTTC. Residues: CASSLGVGSYEQYF.

This chain uses TRBV27 with TRBJ1-5; weak D call: TRBD1 (5 bases). Germline lookup yields CDR1 MNHEY and CDR2 SMNVEV (reference sequence). The CDR3 spans 14 residues. With 8 bases removed from V and 0 bases from J, the gap between germline ends came to 11 bases. CDR3 nucleotides: TGTGCCAGCCGGGGCCCGGATAGCAATCAGCCCCAGCATTTT. Its translation is CASRGPDSNQPQHF.

This chain joins TRBV5-1 and TRBJ1-6; 8 positions match TRBD1. Trimming at V came to 0 bases and at J to 8 bases, leaving 4 bases not matched to a gene. The CDR3 consists of 15 residues. Germline CDR1 is SGHRS and CDR2 is YFSETQ. The CDR3 DNA reads as TGCGCCAGCAGCTTGGACGGACAGGGAGATTCACCCCTCCACTTT. Translated, it gives CASSLDGQGDSPLHF.

The rearrangement uses TRBV6-6 and TRBJ2-1, with a tentative D call TRBD2 (7 bases). CDR3 length equals 14 residues. V was shortened by 6 bases and J by 3 bases, with 12 bases between the two germline ends. CDR1 is MNHNY and CDR2 is SVGAGI in the germline V gene (reference sequence). The CDR3 DNA follows: TGTGCCAGCAGGGGGGGGCCCGGCTACAATGAGCAGTTCTTC. As protein: CASRGGPGYNEQFF.

The chain combines TRBV30 with TRBJ1-3; D is perhaps TRBD1 (6 bases). The CDR3 covers 15 residues. V lost 2 bases to trimming and J lost 3 bases, with 14 bases between them. CDR1 and CDR2 (germline): GTSNPN, SVGIG (reference sequence). The CDR3 spells CAWSPPGAGGNTIYF. CDR3 sequence (DNA): TGTGCCTGGAGTCCCCCGGGGGCAGGTGGAAACACCATATATTTT.

This clone was detected only a few times. The chain joins TRBV18 to TRBJ1-5; D gene uncertain. Trimming cost V 2 bases and J 6 bases, with 5 bases left between them. The CDR3 contains 12 residues. Looked up from germline, CDR1 is KGHSH and CDR2 is LQKENI. DNA for the CDR3: TGTGCCAGCTCACCAGCCGGTCAGCCCCAGCATTTT. This sequence encodes CASSPAGQPQHF.

DNA of the CDR3: TGTGCCAGCAGCCTTGGACTACTATACGAGCAGTACTTC. This encodes CASSLGLLYEQYF. This chain links TRBV7-2 with TRBJ2-7; TRBD2 might be the D (6 bases). The CDR3 extends over 13 amino acids. V dropped 5 bases and J dropped 4 bases, with 12 bases sitting between them. Germline loops: CDR1 SGHTA, CDR2 FQGNSA. The complete variable domain, with remaining parts taken from reference TRBV7-2 and TRBJ2-7, reads GAGVSQSPSNKVTEKGKDVELRCDPISGHTALYWYRQSLGQGLEFLIYFQGNSAPDKSGLPSDRFSAERTGGSVSTLTIQRTQQEDSAVYLCASSLGLLYEQYFGPGTRLTVT.

V is TRBV6-5 and J is TRBJ1-3, with D hard to call. Per germline, CDR1 MNHEY and CDR2 SVGAGI. CDR3 length equals 15 residues. Trimming removed 0 bases from V and 0 bases from J, with 6 bases in between. Written as DNA, the CDR3 is TGTGCCAGCAGTTACTCGGGGAGCTCTGGAAACACCATATATTTT. It specifies CASSYSGSSGNTIYF.

This sequence joins TRBV4-1 and TRBJ1-1, with 7 bases fitting TRBD1. CDR1 is MGHRA, CDR2 YSYEKL, per germline. V lost 1 base and J lost 6; bases outside the gene matches: 11. The CDR3 has 16 amino acids. DNA for the CDR3: TGCGCCAGCAGCCAAGTCAGGGGGGTCGGTTTCTCTGAAGCTTTCTTT. Translation gives CASSQVRGVGFSEAFF.

This clone was recorded once. The chain recombines TRBV5-4 with TRBJ1-2; 7 nucleotides agree with TRBD1. CDR3 length: 12 residues. Per the germline V gene, CDR1 is SGHNT and CDR2 is YYREEE (reference sequence). V lost 3 bases and J lost 8; bases outside the gene matches: 4. In DNA, the CDR3 is TGTGCCAGCAGCTCGGACAGGCAAGGCTACACCTTC. It codes for CASSSDRQGYTF.

This rearrangement joins TRBV7-3 to TRBJ1-1; weak D call: TRBD1 (5 bases). Per the germline V gene, CDR1 is SGHTA and CDR2 is FQGTGA. The CDR3 covers 14 residues. V was cut by 4 bases and J by 1 base, with 10 bases left in between. For the CDR3, the DNA is TGTGCCAGCAGCTCAAGGGGACGGAACACTGAAGCTTTCTTT. Protein product: CASSSRGRNTEAFF. Drawing the rest from reference TRBV7-3 and TRBJ1-1, the complete variable domain is GAGVSQTPSNKVTEKGKYVELRCDPISGHTALYWYRQSLGQGPEFLIYFQGTGAADDSGLPNDRFFAVRPEGSVSTLKIQRTERGDSAVYLCASSSRGRNTEAFFGQGTRLTVV.

A single count supports this clone. The chain couples TRBV21-1 to TRBJ2-7. TRBV21-1 corresponds to a pseudogene. The CDR3 contains 17 residues. Here the CDR3 DNA reads TGTGCCAGCAGCAAAGTAGTCAGGGCCAGAGGGGGGTACGAGCAGTACTTC. Translation gives CASSKVVRARGGYEQYF.

The rearrangement joins TRBV27 to TRBJ2-6, with TRBD1 matching 9 bases. Trimming removed 6 bases from V and 2 bases from J; junction bases left unmatched: 5. From germline, CDR1 is MNHEY and CDR2 SMNVEV (reference sequence). This CDR3 spans 16 amino acids. CDR3 nucleotide sequence: TGTGCCAGCAGGGCGGGGACAGGGACTGGGGCCAACGTCCTGACTTTC. Amino acid sequence: CASRAGTGTGANVLTF.

V is TRBV2 and J is TRBJ1-6; 10 nucleotides match TRBD1. After removal of 9 bases from V and 9 bases from J, the junction contained 11 bases not matched to a gene. Germline V lookup: CDR1 SNHLY, CDR2 FYNNEI. This CDR3 comprises 15 residues. CDR3 sequence (DNA): TGTGCCAGACAGGGGGTCGGGACAGGGGCTTCACCCCTCCACTTT. Its translation: CARQGVGTGASPLHF.

The DNA of the CDR3 is TGTGCCAGCAGCGTAGATTGGGGTTCCTACGAGCAGTACTTC. Amino acids: CASSVDWGSYEQYF. The rearrangement links TRBV9 to TRBJ2-7; D unclear. Germline V CDR1 and CDR2: SGDLS, YYNGEE. This CDR3 contains 14 residues. The V gene lost 0 bases and the J gene lost 1 base, with 8 bases spanning the gap.

J is TRBJ2-5 and V is TRBV18; 8 nucleotides line up with TRBD1. From germline, CDR1 is KGHSH and CDR2 LQKENI. This CDR3 comprises 14 residues. Germline trimming cut 3 bases from V and 5 bases from J; bases unmatched to any gene: 5. The CDR3 DNA reads as TGTGCCAGCTCACCTTGGGACAGGATTGAGACCCAGTACTTC. Protein: CASSPWDRIETQYF. Full variable domain (remainder filled in from reference TRBV18 and TRBJ2-5): NAGVMQNPRHLVRRRGQEARLRCSPMKGHSHVYWYRQLPEEGLKFMVYLQKENIIDESGMPKERFSAEFPKEGPSILRIQQVVRGDSAAYFCASSPWDRIETQYFGPGTRLLVL.

In its sample, this clone was seen a few times. The V gene is TRBV4-1, the J gene TRBJ1-5, with D unclear. The CDR3 has 15 amino acids. Per germline, CDR1 MGHRA and CDR2 YSYEKL. Trimming left V 2 bases short and J 1 base short, with 9 bases between. Written as DNA, the CDR3 is TGCGCCAGCAGCCAATGGGCGGACAGCAATCAGCCCCAGCATTTT. The encoded protein is CASSQWADSNQPQHF.

The J gene is TRBJ2-1, the V gene TRBV30; D possibly uses TRBD1 or TRBD2 (6 bases each). V was clipped by 4 bases and J by 8 bases, with 15 bases between them. This CDR3 has 13 amino acids. From germline, CDR1 is GTSNPN and CDR2 SVGIG (reference sequence). The DNA of the CDR3 is TGTGCCTGGACCCGGGGGCAGGTGTATGAGCAGTTCTTC. It encodes CAWTRGQVYEQFF.

The chain has TRBV25-1 and TRBJ2-2; D not certain. From germline, CDR1 is MGHDK and CDR2 SYGVNS. The CDR3 sequence is 15 residues long. V lost 5 bases and J lost 4, with 14 bases in between. The CDR3 spells CASSSAGYPTGELFF. The CDR3 DNA is TGTGCCAGCAGTTCGGCTGGCTACCCCACCGGGGAGCTGTTTTTT.

J is TRBJ1-1 and V is TRBV5-1; 7 nucleotides align to TRBD1. CDR3 size: 13 residues. Germline values: CDR1 SGHRS, CDR2 YFSETQ. V shed 4 bases, J shed 6 bases, and the junction held 6 bases outside the gene matches. CDR3 nucleotides: TGCGCCAGCAGCCACGGGACAGCCGCTGAAGCTTTCTTT. This gives the protein CASSHGTAAEAFF.